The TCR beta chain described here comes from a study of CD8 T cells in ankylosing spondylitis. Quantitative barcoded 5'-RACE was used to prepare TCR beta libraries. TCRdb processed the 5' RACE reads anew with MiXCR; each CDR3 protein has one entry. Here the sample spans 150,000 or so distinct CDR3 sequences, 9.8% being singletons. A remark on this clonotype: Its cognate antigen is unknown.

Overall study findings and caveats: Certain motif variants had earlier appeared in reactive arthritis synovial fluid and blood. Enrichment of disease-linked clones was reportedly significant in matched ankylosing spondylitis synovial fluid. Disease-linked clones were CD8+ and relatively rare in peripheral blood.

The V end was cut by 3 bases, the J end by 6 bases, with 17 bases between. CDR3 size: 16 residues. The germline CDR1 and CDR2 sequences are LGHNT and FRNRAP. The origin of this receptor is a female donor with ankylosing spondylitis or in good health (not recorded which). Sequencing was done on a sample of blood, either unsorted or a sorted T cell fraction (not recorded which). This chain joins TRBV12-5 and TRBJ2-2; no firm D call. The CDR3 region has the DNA TGTGCTAGTGGTTTTTCAGGCCCCAGGAGTTCCGGGGAGCTGTTTTTT. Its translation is CASGFSGPRSSGELFF.